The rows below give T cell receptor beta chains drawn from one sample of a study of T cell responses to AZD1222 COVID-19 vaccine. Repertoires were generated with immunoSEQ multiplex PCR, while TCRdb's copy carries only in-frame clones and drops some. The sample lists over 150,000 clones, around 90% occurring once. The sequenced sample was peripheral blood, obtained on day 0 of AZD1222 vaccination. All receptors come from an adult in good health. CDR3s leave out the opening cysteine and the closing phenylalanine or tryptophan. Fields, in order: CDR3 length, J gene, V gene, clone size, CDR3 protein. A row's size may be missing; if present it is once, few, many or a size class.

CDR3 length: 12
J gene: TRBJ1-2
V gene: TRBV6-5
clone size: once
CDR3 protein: ASSSLDGAGRYT

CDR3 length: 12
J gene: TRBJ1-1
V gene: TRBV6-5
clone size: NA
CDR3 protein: ASSSLQMNTEAF

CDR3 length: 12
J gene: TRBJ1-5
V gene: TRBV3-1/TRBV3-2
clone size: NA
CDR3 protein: ASSGDRVNQPQH

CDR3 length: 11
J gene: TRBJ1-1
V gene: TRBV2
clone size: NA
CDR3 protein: ASKAGMNTEAF

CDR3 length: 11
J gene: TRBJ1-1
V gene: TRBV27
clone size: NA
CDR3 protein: ASSLQSGTEAF

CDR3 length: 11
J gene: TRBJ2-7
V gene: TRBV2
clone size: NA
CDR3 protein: ASSGMGFSEQY

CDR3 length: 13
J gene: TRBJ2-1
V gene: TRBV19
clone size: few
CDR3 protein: ASSILSGRGNEQF

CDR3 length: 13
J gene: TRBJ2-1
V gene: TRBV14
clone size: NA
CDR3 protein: ASSQLAGVYNEQF

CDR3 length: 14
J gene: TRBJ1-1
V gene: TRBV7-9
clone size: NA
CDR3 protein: ASSLASGQGNTEAF

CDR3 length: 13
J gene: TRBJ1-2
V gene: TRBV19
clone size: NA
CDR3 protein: ASSIEGGAYYGYT

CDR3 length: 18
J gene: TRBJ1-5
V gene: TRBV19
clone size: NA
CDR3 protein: ASSKPQTGRGPYSNQPQH

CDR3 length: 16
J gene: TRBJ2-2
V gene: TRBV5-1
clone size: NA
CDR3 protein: ASSPAGTSGQNTGELF

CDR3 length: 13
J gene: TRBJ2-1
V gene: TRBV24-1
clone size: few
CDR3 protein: ATSWREDSYNEQF

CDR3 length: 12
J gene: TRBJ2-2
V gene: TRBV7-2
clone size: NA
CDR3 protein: ASTRGVDTGELF

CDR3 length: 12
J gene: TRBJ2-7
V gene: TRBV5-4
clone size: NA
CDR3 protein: ASSLVGQTYEQY